The next 15 T cell receptor beta chains were all read from a single sample in a study of CD8 T cells in ankylosing spondylitis. No cognate antigen is known for these TCRs. General study points: Among TCR beta sequences, a motif of under ten highly homologous variants appeared characteristic of ankylosing spondylitis blood.

From the 5' RACE reads, TCRdb called clonotypes with MiXCR, one entry per CDR3 protein. The sample consists of about 220,000 distinct CDR3 sequences, about 7% of them appearing once. Specimen: blood, either unsorted or a sorted T cell fraction (not recorded which). Receptors originate from a male donor with ankylosing spondylitis.

A word on this clonotype: Its ends do not fully match the called genes, so a read error is possible. The rearrangement links TRBV7-6 to TRBJ2-1; either TRBD1 or TRBD2 may supply D (5 bases each). Looked up from germline, CDR1 is SGHVS and CDR2 is FNYEAQ. This CDR3 is 17 amino acids long. The CDR3 reads CVSSLRGRGISYNEQFF. As DNA, the CDR3 is TGTGTCAGCAGCTTACGGGGACGCGGAATCTCCTACAATGAGCAGTTCTTC.

This clonotype was counted many times. This sequence joins TRBV3-1 and TRBJ1-2; D is undetermined. CDR1 is LGHDT and CDR2 is YNNKEL in the germline V gene (reference sequence). The CDR3 runs 15 residues. V was shortened by 0 bases and J by 2 bases, with 10 bases between the two germline ends. Here the CDR3 DNA reads TGTGCCAGCAGCCAAGAGCTGATGCTCAACTATGGCTACACCTTC. It codes for CASSQELMLNYGYTF.

The V and J genes are TRBV21-1 and TRBJ1-2; the tabulated D call, TRBD1, remains unverified against the DNA. TRBV21-1 is designated a pseudogene. The CDR3 is made up of 19 amino acids. CDR3 nucleotides: TGTGCCAGCAGCAAAAGACGATTGGAGGGAGCCCCTTCCAACTATGGCTACACCTTC. Its protein product is CASSKRRLEGAPSNYGYTF.

This clonotype was counted many times. V and J are TRBV7-2 and TRBJ2-7; D is perhaps TRBD1 or TRBD2 (5 bases each). Trimming left V 3 bases short and J 7 bases short, with 19 bases between. The CDR3 totals 15 residues. Germline loops: CDR1 SGHTA, CDR2 FQGNSA. CDR3 protein: CASSLGRDPLREQYF. CDR3 nucleotide sequence: TGTGCCAGCAGCTTGGGTAGGGACCCCCTTCGGGAGCAGTACTTC.

This clonotype was counted ten times or more. J is TRBJ2-2 and V is TRBV6-1; 9 nucleotides line up with TRBD1. Germline CDR1 and CDR2: MNHNS and SASEGT. Losses at the gene ends were 7 bases for V and 5 bases for J; bases not matched to a gene: 5. CDR3 length: 14 amino acids. CDR3 sequence: CASKVTGGTGELFF. In nucleotides, the CDR3 is TGTGCCAGCAAGGTGACAGGGGGAACCGGGGAGCTGTTTTTT.

This clonotype was picked up many times. The genes are TRBV4-3 and TRBJ1-1; D call uncertain. This CDR3 has 13 amino acids. Trimming shortened V by 5 bases and J by 3 bases, and 10 bases separated the two germline ends. CDR1 is LGHNA, CDR2 YSLEER, per germline. The CDR3 loop reads CASSSRAYTEAFF. The CDR3 DNA reads TGCGCCAGCAGCTCCCGGGCCTACACTGAAGCTTTCTTT.

The chain has TRBV2 and TRBJ1-5; 10 nucleotides match TRBD1. J gave up 0 bases and V 11 bases, and 13 bases lay outside the gene matches. This CDR3 comprises 17 residues. Germline V lookup: CDR1 SNHLY, CDR2 FYNNEI. In DNA, the CDR3 is TGTGCCGTCTCCGGAGGGACAGGGGTTATTAGCAATCAGCCCCAGCATTTT. Translating it yields CAVSGGTGVISNQPQHF. Complete variable domain (other parts from reference TRBV2 and TRBJ1-5): EPEVTQTPSHQVTQMGQEVILRCVPISNHLYFYWYRQILGQKVEFLVSFYNNEISEKSEIFDDQFSVERPDGSNFTLKIRSTKLEDSAMYFCAVSGGTGVISNQPQHFGDGTRLSIL.

There are many counts of this clonotype. The chain has TRBV7-9 and TRBJ2-3; no firm D call. The CDR3 runs to 14 residues. V gave up 2 bases and J gave up 1 base, with 7 bases separating them. Germline V lookup: CDR1 SEHNR, CDR2 FQNEAQ (reference sequence). The DNA of the CDR3 is TGTGCCAGCAGCTTATCTCTAGGCACAGATACGCAGTATTTT. This codes for CASSLSLGTDTQYF.

In the case of this clonotype: One junction end does not reproduce the germline sequence, and a read error may be involved. The genes are TRBV7-7 and TRBJ2-5; D might be TRBD1 (6 bases). The germline CDR1 and CDR2 sequences are SSHAT and FNYEAQ (reference sequence). CDR3 length equals 15 residues. As DNA, the CDR3 is TGTGCTAGCAGCCGCGACAGGTTCCCTCAAGAGACCCAGTACTTC. Its protein product is CASSRDRFPQETQYF.

This clonotype has only one observation. A read error may explain this, as a much larger clone is one base away. The chain uses TRBV11-1 and TRBJ2-7, with 8 bases aligning to TRBD2. Germline CDR1 SGHAT, CDR2 FQDESV (reference sequence). The ends lost 4 bases at V and 3 bases at J; junction bases unmatched: 11. The CDR3 is made up of 16 amino acids. The CDR3 nucleotides read TGTGCCAGCAGCTCACGGACTAGCCCATGGGACTACGAGCAGTACTTC. This encodes CASSSRTSPWDYEQYF.

This clonotype was seen at least ten times. The V call is TRBV7-9, the J call TRBJ2-3; no definite D call. The V end lost 0 bases, the J end lost 0 bases, and 13 bases lay between the germline ends. The CDR3 runs 17 residues. The V gene's germline CDR1 is SEHNR and CDR2 FQNEAQ (reference sequence). In DNA form, the CDR3 reads TGTGCCAGCAGCTTAGCGATTCTGATGCGGAGCACAGATACGCAGTATTTT. This translates into CASSLAILMRSTDTQYF.

This chain links TRBV4-3 with TRBJ2-3; D unresolved. The CDR3 spans 13 residues. The V end lost 0 bases, the J end lost 2 bases, and 3 bases lay between the germline ends. Germline V gives CDR1 LGHNA, CDR2 YSLEER. CDR3 sequence: CASSQDNTDTQYF. In DNA form, the CDR3 reads TGCGCCAGCAGCCAAGATAACACAGATACGCAGTATTTT.

This clonotype came up many times. V is TRBV29-1 and J is TRBJ2-6; either TRBD1 or TRBD2 may supply D (5 bases each). Per germline, CDR1 SQVTM and CDR2 ANQGSEA. V was pared by 0 bases and J by 2 bases, with 8 bases between. The CDR3 sequence is 15 residues long. In DNA form, the CDR3 reads TGCAGCGTTGAAGATGGGGGTCCTGGGGCCAACGTCCTGACTTTC. Translated: CSVEDGGPGANVLTF.

This clonotype was counted at least ten times. V is TRBV6-5 and J is TRBJ2-7; D uncertain. The CDR3 spans 11 residues. The V gene's germline CDR1 is MNHEY and CDR2 SVGAGI. V was pared by 6 bases and J by 7 bases, with 10 bases between. CDR3 sequence reads: CASRLRQEQYF. DNA of the CDR3: TGTGCCAGCAGACTGAGGCAGGAGCAGTACTTC.

V and J are TRBV5-5 and TRBJ2-5; TRBD1 aligns across 7 bases. The ends lost 5 bases at V and 3 bases at J; junction bases unmatched: 4. Germline CDR1 is SGHKS and CDR2 is YYEKEE (reference sequence). The CDR3 consists of 13 residues. CDR3 loop: CASRPTGEETQYF. The CDR3, as DNA: TGTGCCAGCAGGCCAACAGGGGAAGAGACCCAGTACTTC.